These T cell receptor beta chains were read from a single sample in a study of blood T cells in healthy people across ages. TCRdb passed the 5' RACE reads through MiXCR, listing each CDR3 protein once. The sample has under 700,000 distinct CDR3 sequences, less than 25% seen once; the top ten hold roughly 9%. These data also featured in a second study, about T cells of mothers and their children.

The specimen was blood. The receptors stem from a boy younger than 18 in good health. Each CDR3 is given with its conserved first and last residue. D genes are given only for firm matches. Clone sizes are given selectively: once, few, many, or a class where the clone is expanded.

cdr3_length	v_call	j_call	d_call	clone_size	cdr3_nt	cdr3_aa
15	TRBV6-5	TRBJ2-2	TRBD1	-	TGTGCCAGCAGAGGACAGGGGTTGGGGACCGGGGAGCTGTTTTTT	CASRGQGLGTGELFF
11	TRBV7-9	TRBJ2-1	-	-	TGTGCCAGCACCGTTAGCGGTGAGCAGTTCTTC	CASTVSGEQFF
14	TRBV12-3/TRBV12-4	TRBJ2-3	TRBD2	many	TGTGCCAGCAGCGGACTAGGGGGCACAGATACGCAGTATTTT	CASSGLGGTDTQYF
18	TRBV28	TRBJ2-6	-	-	TGTGCCAGCAGTCAATGGAGCCCTGGGTTCGCTGGGGCCAACGTCCTGACTTTC	CASSQWSPGFAGANVLTF
18	TRBV4-3	TRBJ2-5	TRBD2	-	TGCGCCAGCAGCCAAGATCTTTTTCAGCTAGCGGGGCAGGAGACCCAGTACTTC	CASSQDLFQLAGQETQYF
16	TRBV7-9	TRBJ2-5	TRBD2	-	TGTGCCAGCAGCTTACGGGGACTAGCGGACCAAGAGACCCAGTACTTC	CASSLRGLADQETQYF
14	TRBV5-1	TRBJ1-2	-	few	TGCGCCAGCACCTCGGGCGTAAGGAGTTATGGCTACACCTTC	CASTSGVRSYGYTF
13	TRBV20-1	TRBJ1-1	-	-	TGCAGTGCTAGCGAGGGGTTGAACACTGAAGCTTTCTTT	CSASEGLNTEAFF
18	TRBV24-1	TRBJ2-2	-	few	TGTGCCACCAGTGACCCCCTTCTGGACAAGGGGAACACCGGGGAGCTGTTTTTT	CATSDPLLDKGNTGELFF
14	TRBV7-3	TRBJ2-3	TRBD2	-	TGTGCCAGCAGTTCTACTAGCGGGGTTAATACGCAGTATTTT	CASSSTSGVNTQYF
15	TRBV14	TRBJ2-1	-	many	TGTGCCAGCAGCGAGGGGTTCTTTTCGGGCAATGAGCAGTTCTTC	CASSEGFFSGNEQFF
14	TRBV5-6	TRBJ2-5	TRBD1	-	TGTGCCAGCAGACGGACAGGGCCTGGGGAGACCCAGTACTTC	CASRRTGPGETQYF
14	TRBV4-1	TRBJ1-2	TRBD1	-	TGCGCCAGCAGCCAAACACAGGGGAACTATGGCTACACCTTC	CASSQTQGNYGYTF
15	TRBV7-6	TRBJ1-2	TRBD1	few	TGTGCCAGCAGCTCTCCGGGACAGACTTTCAATGGCTACACCTTC	CASSSPGQTFNGYTF
15	TRBV27	TRBJ2-5	-	few	TGTGCCAGCAGTTTATCGGATGGGGCTACAGAGACCCAGTACTTC	CASSLSDGATETQYF
15	TRBV5-1	TRBJ2-7	-	few	TGCGCCAGCAGCTTGGATGGGACACCCACCTACGAGCAGTACTTC	CASSLDGTPTYEQYF
16	TRBV6-1	TRBJ2-7	-	few	TGTGCCTGCAAAAAATCCCTCCTGGACCAGAACTACGAGCAGTACTTC	CACKKSLLDQNYEQYF
15	TRBV5-6	TRBJ2-7	TRBD1	-	TGTGCCAGCAGCTTGTTGACAGGGGAACTTTACGAGCAGTACTTC	CASSLLTGELYEQYF
17	TRBV6-6	TRBJ2-1	TRBD2	many	TGTGCCAGCAGTTCTAGGACTAGCAGAAGCTCCTACAATGAGCAGTTCTTC	CASSSRTSRSSYNEQFF
14	TRBV12-3/TRBV12-4	TRBJ2-4	-	-	TGTGCCAGCAGTTTAACGCTAGCCAAAAACATTCAGTACTTC	CASSLTLAKNIQYF
14	TRBV4-3	TRBJ1-2	TRBD1	-	TGCGCCAGCAGCCAGGCCTCGCGGACAGGGGGCTACACCTTC	CASSQASRTGGYTF
14	TRBV27	TRBJ2-4	TRBD1	few	TGTGCCAGCAGCCTCGGACAGGGAACGGACATTCAGTACTTC	CASSLGQGTDIQYF
13	TRBV28	TRBJ2-7	-	once	TGTGCCAGCAGTTTACGGACTGTAGCCGAGCAGTACTTC	CASSLRTVAEQYF
15	TRBV12-3/TRBV12-4	TRBJ1-2	-	-	TGTGCCAGCAGTCAATATCAAGGGGGGGCCTATGGCTACACCTTC	CASSQYQGGAYGYTF
13	TRBV7-9	TRBJ2-7	-	-	TGTGCCAGCAGCTTAGAGGGTATCAACGAGCAGTACTTC	CASSLEGINEQYF
17	TRBV7-2	TRBJ2-1	TRBD2	-	TGTGCCAGCAGCTTACGCCATGGGGCTAGCGGGAGCAATGAGCAGTTCTTC	CASSLRHGASGSNEQFF
15	TRBV11-2	TRBJ2-7	-	-	TGTGCCAGCAGCCTACTGGGCACAGAGAAGGTCGAGCAGTACTTC	CASSLLGTEKVEQYF